This TCR beta chain was observed in a study of blood T cell repertoires in COVID-19. Across the study: Acute and convalescent COVID-19 samples came from the United States, Italy and Spain.

Germline loops: CDR1 MNHEY, CDR2 SVGAGI. This CDR3 is 15 amino acids long. V shed 7 bases and J shed 0 bases, with 13 bases lying between them. The data were produced by immunoSEQ multiplex PCR, yet TCRdb's version contains in-frame clones alone and is incomplete. This table holds approximately 210,000 clones, 82% found once. The chain has TRBV6-5 and TRBJ2-1, with a tentative D call TRBD2 (5 bases). The sample was PBMCs or T cells enriched from blood (not recorded which). The TCR comes from an older woman who had recovered from COVID-19. DNA of the CDR3: TGTGCCAGCACCTCCTCGGGGAGCTCCTACAATGAGCAGTTCTTC. Residues: CASTSSGSSYNEQFF.